This T cell receptor (beta chain) came from a study of shared clonotypes between healthy human individuals. The data were produced by immunoSEQ multiplex PCR, yet TCRdb's version contains in-frame clones alone and is incomplete. The sample holds roughly 660,000 clones, around 91% seen once. Germline V gene lookup returns CDR1 LGHNA and CDR2 YNFKEQ. The CDR3 spans 15 residues. Trimming cost V 2 bases and J 8 bases; bases outside gene matches: 6. The chain carries TRBV4-2 and TRBJ2-1; 10 bases agree with TRBD2. This sequence was found in a man younger than 30 in good health. Some clones in this sample may be carry-over from other donors' samples. Sequenced material: memory CD8+ T cells from PBMCs. The subset was: CD45RO+ cells pooled with CCR7-negative TemRA cells. The CDR3 sequence: CASSQLAGVWDEQFF. The CDR3 coding sequence is TGTGCCAGCAGCCAACTAGCGGGAGTTTGGGATGAGCAGTTCTTC.